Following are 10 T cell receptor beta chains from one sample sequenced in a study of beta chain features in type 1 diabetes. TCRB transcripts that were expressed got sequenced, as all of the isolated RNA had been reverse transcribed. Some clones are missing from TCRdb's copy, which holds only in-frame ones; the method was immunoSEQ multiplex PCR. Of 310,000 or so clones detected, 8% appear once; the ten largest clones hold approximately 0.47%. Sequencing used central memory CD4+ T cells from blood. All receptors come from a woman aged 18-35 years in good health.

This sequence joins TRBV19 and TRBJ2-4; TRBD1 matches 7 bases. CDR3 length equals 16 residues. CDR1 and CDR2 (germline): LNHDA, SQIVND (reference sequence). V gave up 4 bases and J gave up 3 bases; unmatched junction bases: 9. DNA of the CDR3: TGTGCCAGTAGTACGGGACAGTACTTAAGCAAAAACATTCAGTACTTC. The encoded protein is CASSTGQYLSKNIQYF.

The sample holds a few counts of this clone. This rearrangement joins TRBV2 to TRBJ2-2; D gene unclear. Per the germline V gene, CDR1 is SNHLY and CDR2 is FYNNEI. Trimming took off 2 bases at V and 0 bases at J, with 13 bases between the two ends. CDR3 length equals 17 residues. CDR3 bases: TGTGCCAGCAGTGAATCATGGGGTGGTACGAACACCGGGGAGCTGTTTTTT. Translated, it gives CASSESWGGTNTGELFF.

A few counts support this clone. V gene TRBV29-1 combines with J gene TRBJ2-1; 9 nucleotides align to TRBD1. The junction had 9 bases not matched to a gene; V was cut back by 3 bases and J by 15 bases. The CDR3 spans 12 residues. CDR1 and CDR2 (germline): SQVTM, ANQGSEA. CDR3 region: CSVDPGQGHPFF. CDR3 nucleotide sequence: TGCAGCGTTGATCCGGGACAGGGCCATCCGTTCTTC.

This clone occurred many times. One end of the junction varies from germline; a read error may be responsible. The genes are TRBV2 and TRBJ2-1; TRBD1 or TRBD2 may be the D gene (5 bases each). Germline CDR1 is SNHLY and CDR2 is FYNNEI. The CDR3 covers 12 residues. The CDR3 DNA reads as TGTGCCAGCAGTGAGCGAGATCGGGACGTACTCTTC. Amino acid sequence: CASSERDRDVLF. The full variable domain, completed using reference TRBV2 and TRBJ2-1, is EPEVTQTPSHQVTQMGQEVILRCVPISNHLYFYWYRQILGQKVEFLVSFYNNEISEKSEIFDDQFSVERPDGSNFTLKIRSTKLEDSAMYFCASSERDRDVLFGPGTRLTVL.

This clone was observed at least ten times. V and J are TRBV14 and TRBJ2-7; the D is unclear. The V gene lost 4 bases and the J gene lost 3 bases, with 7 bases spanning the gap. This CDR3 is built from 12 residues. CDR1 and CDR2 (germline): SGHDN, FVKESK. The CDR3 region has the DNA TGTGCCAGCAGCCCTAACAGCTACGAGCAGTACTTC. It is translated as CASSPNSYEQYF.

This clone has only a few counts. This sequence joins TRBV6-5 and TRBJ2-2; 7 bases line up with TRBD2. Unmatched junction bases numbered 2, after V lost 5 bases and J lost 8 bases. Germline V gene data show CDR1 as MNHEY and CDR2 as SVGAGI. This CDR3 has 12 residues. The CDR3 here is CASSRTRGELFF. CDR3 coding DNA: TGTGCCAGCAGTCGGACTAGGGGGGAGCTGTTTTTT.

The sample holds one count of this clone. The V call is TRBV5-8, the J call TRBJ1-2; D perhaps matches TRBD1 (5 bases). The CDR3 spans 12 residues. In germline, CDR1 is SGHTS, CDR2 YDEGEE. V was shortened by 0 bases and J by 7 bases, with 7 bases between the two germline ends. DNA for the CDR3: TGTGCCAGCAGCTTGGTCGGGGGTGGCTACACCTTC. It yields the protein CASSLVGGGYTF.

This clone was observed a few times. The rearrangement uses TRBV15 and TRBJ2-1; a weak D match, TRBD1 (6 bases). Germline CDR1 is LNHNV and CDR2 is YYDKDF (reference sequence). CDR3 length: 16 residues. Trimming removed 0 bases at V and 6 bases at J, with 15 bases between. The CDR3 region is CATSREQGWKSNEQFF. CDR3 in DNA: TGTGCCACCAGCAGAGAACAGGGCTGGAAGAGCAATGAGCAGTTCTTC.

The CDR3 DNA is TGTGCCAGCAGCTTAGGGATTTCTCGGGACGCTCAAGAGACCCAGTACTTC. This translates into CASSLGISRDAQETQYF. This chain connects TRBV7-9 to TRBJ2-5; D may match TRBD1 or TRBD2 (5 bases each). Germline CDR1 reads SEHNR; CDR2 reads FQNEAQ (reference sequence). The ends were cut back, 1 base at V and 2 bases at J, with 17 bases in the middle. The CDR3 covers 17 residues.

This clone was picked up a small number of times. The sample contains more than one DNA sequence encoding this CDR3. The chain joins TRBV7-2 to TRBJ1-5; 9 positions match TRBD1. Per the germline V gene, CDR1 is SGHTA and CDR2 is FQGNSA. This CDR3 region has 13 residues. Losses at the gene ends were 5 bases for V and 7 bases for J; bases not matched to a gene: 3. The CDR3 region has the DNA TGTGCCAGCAGCCGGGACAGGGACCAGCCCCAGCATTTT. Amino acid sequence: CASSRDRDQPQHF.